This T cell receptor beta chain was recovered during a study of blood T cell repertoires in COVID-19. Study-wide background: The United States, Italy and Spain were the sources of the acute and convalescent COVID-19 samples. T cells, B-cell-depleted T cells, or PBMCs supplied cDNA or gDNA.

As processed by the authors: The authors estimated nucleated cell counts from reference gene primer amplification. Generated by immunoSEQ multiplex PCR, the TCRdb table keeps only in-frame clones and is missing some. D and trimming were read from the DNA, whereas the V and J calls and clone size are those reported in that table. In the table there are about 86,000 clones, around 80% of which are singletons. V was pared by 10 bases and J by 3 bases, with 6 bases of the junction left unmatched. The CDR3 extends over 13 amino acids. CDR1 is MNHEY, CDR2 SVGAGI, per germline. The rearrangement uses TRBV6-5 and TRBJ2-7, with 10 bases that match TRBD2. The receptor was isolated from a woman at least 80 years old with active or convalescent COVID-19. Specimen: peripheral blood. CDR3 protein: CATRTSGLYEQYF. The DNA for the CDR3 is TGTGCCACCCGGACTAGCGGACTCTACGAGCAGTACTTC.